Included here is one T cell receptor (beta chain) sequence, with context. In the study's own analysis: Junction-only sequences produced by ImmunoSEQ had no quality scores, so filtering differed. Some clones are missing from TCRdb's copy, which holds only in-frame ones; the method was immunoSEQ multiplex PCR. Clonal size and the V and J genes are those of that table, whereas D and trimming came from the DNA. Of approximately 2,300,000 clones listed, about 90% are singletons. These data originate in a study of shared clonotypes between healthy human individuals. Germline V CDR1 and CDR2: SGHRS, YFSETQ. V shed 0 bases and J shed 0 bases, with 9 bases lying between them. The CDR3 totals 15 residues.

The chain links TRBV5-1 to TRBJ1-2; D unclear. The sequence derives from a man aged 18-30 years in good health. Some clones in this sample may be carry-over from other donors' samples. Sequenced sample: naive CD4+ T cells from PBMCs. Indicated subset: CD45RA+ positively selected. The CDR3 nucleotides read TGCGCCAGCAGCTTGGTGGGTCTCACTAACTATGGCTACACCTTC. The encoded protein is CASSLVGLTNYGYTF. The variable domain in full, with the rest retrieved from reference TRBV5-1 and TRBJ1-2, is KAGVTQTPRYLIKTRGQQVTLSCSPISGHRSVSWYQQTPGQGLQFLFEYFSETQRNKGNFPGRFSGRQFSNSRSEMNVSTLELGDSALYLCASSLVGLTNYGYTFGSGTRLTVV.